This T cell receptor (beta chain) was captured by sequencing in a study of cytomegalovirus exposure and HLA in healthy donors. Study-wide results and caveats: Near-uniform donor sequencing depth was presumed by presence/absence analyses. A reported reduction in N-insertions relative to the approximately 600-donor mean was seen in an Asian-associated ancestry cluster in a later analysis. A few CMV-associated chains were confirmed in vitro to be specific for CMV antigens.

Germline loops: CDR1 PRHDT, CDR2 FYEKMQ (reference sequence). The CDR3 has 16 amino acids. J lost 3 bases, V lost 5 bases, and 5 bases had no gene match. Of note for this clone: Antigen specificity is unknown.

PCR employed 60 Vbeta and 13 Jbeta primers. Data came from immunoSEQ multiplex PCR; TCRdb stores just in-frame clones and leaves some out. The table records around 91,000 clones, about 77% of them present only once. This clonotype originated in a male donor in good health and CMV-seropositive. Sample: PBMCs. The gene calls are TRBV13 and TRBJ2-6; 9 bases align to TRBD1. The CDR3 region has the DNA TGTGCCAGCAGCCCACAGGGGGCTGGTGGGGCCAACGTCCTGACTTTC. Translating it yields CASSPQGAGGANVLTF. Combining the CDR3 with reference TRBV13 and TRBJ2-6 gives the whole variable domain AAGVIQSPRHLIKEKRETATLKCYPIPRHDTVYWYQQGPGQDPQFLISFYEKMQSDKGSIPDRFSAQQFSDYHSELNMSSLELGDSALYFCASSPQGAGGANVLTFGAGSRLTVL.